This T cell receptor beta chain stems from a study of OX40 agonist ivuxolimab in advanced cancers. Study in general: Dose-escalation cases comprised hepatocellular carcinoma, melanoma, renal cell or head and neck cancer.

Whole-study results and caveats: At 0.1 to 3.0 mg/kg and by week 6, clonal expansion occurred in CD4+ and CD8+ blood T cells. Normalized T-cell clonal expansion was also low in some nonresponders. Among T cells, CD8+ cells averaged more expanded clones than CD4+ cells.

Assay used: immunoSEQ multiplex PCR; TCRdb lists only in-frame clones, some missing. The sample holds over 40,000 clones, approximately 80% seen once. Germline V gives CDR1 SEHNR, CDR2 FQNEAQ (reference sequence). The CDR3 loop spans 13 amino acids. V dropped 5 bases and J dropped 1 base, with 9 bases sitting between them. On this clone itself: What it binds is unknown.

The J gene is TRBJ2-7, the V gene TRBV7-9; D remains ambiguous. The TCR comes from an adult with an advanced solid tumor such as melanoma, head and neck, liver or kidney cancer. The material sequenced was CD4+ or CD8+ T cells sorted from blood, taken in a trial of the OX40 agonist ivuxolimab. CDR3 amino acids: CASSPGGSYEQYF. CDR3 DNA sequence: TGTGCCAGCAGCCCCGGCGGATCCTACGAGCAGTACTTC.